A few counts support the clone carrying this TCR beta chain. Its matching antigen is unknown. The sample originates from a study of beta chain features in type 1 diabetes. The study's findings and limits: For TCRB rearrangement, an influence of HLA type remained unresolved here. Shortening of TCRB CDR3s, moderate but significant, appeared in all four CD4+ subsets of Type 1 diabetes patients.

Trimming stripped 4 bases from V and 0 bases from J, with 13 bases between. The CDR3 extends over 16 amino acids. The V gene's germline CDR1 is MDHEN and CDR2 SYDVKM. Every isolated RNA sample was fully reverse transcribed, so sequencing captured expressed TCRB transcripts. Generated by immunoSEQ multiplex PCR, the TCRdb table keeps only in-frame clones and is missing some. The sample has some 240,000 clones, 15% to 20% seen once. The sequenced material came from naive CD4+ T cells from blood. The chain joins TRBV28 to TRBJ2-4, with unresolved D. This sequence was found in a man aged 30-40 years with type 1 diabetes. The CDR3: CASSSQPSIAKNIQYF. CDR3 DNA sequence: TGTGCCAGCAGTTCTCAGCCGTCCATAGCCAAAAACATTCAGTACTTC.